This record looks at one T cell receptor (beta chain) sequence and its context. The antigen remains unidentified. Profiled with immunoSEQ multiplex PCR; TCRdb holds only in-frame clones, not every one. The sample carries about 25,000 clones, 70% to 85% recorded once. Mismatch repair deficiency was confirmed in all patients, by PCR or immunohistochemistry. These data belong to a study of PD-1 blockade in mismatch repair-deficient tumors. Across the study: Enrolled about 2012-2016, patients had progressing, pretreated mismatch repair-deficient cancers of approximately 13 types.

The CDR3 loop spans 14 amino acids. From germline, CDR1 is MDHEN and CDR2 SYDVKM. With 2 bases removed from V and 7 bases from J, the gap between germline ends came to 12 bases. The study's findings and limits: Rapid post-treatment expansion, then contraction, generally preceding radiologic response, marked tumor-resident clones.

The starting material was PBMCs, obtained before pembrolizumab treatment. The rearrangement joins TRBV28 to TRBJ1-5; D call uncertain. The clonotype comes from an adult with mismatch repair-deficient cancer. The CDR3 nucleotides read TGTGCCAGCAGTTTACTGGCAGGCGAACAGCCCCAGCATTTT. It specifies CASSLLAGEQPQHF.